These T cell receptor beta chains were read from a single sample in a study of shared clonotypes between healthy human individuals. Here immunoSEQ multiplex PCR was the method, and the copy in TCRdb shows in-frame clones only, minus some. The sample gives about 1 million clones, around 74% of which show up once; 1.2% to 1.5% is in the top ten. The sample consisted of memory CD4+ T cells sorted from blood. These TCRs come from a man aged 18 to 30 in good health. The CDR3 runs from the conserved cysteine through the conserved F or W. D genes are given only for firm matches. Size values are once, few and many counts, or a class for expanded clones, and some rows have none.

v_call,clone_size,d_call,j_call,cdr3_nt,cdr3_aa
TRBV18,-,-,TRBJ2-5,TGTGCCAGCTCCCCAGCCAGGAACCAAGAGACCCAGTACTTC,CASSPARNQETQYF
TRBV19,-,TRBD1,TRBJ2-7,TGTGCCAGTAGTAGCGACAGGGGAACCTACGAGCAGTACTTC,CASSSDRGTYEQYF
TRBV27,-,-,TRBJ1-3,TGTGCCAGCAGTATCTCACCGGGGACCGTCTCTGGAAACACCATATATTTT,CASSISPGTVSGNTIYF
TRBV19,-,-,TRBJ2-2,TGTGCCAGTAGCCGAGACACGCACACCGGGGAGCTGTTTTTT,CASSRDTHTGELFF
TRBV15,-,TRBD2,TRBJ2-3,TGTGCCACCAGCGGGAGGACTAGCGGGGGCCTCACAGATACGCAGTATTTT,CATSGRTSGGLTDTQYF
TRBV6-6,-,-,TRBJ1-1,TGTGCCAGCCGAAACGGTATGGCCATGAACACTGAAGCTTTCTTT,CASRNGMAMNTEAFF
TRBV30,-,-,TRBJ2-2,TGTGCCTGGAGTAAGGGGACCGGGGAGCTGTTTTTT,CAWSKGTGELFF
TRBV5-1,-,TRBD2,TRBJ2-3,TGCGCCAGCACCCCAGGGACTATAATCACAGATACGCAGTATTTT,CASTPGTIITDTQYF
TRBV20-1,-,-,TRBJ2-1,TGCAGTTCCAAGGACATAGATGAGCAGTTCTTC,CSSKDIDEQFF
TRBV7-2,-,TRBD1,TRBJ2-7,TGTGCCAGCAGCTTACCGACAGGGTTCGCCTACGAGCAGTACTTC,CASSLPTGFAYEQYF
TRBV5-1,-,-,TRBJ1-1,TGCGCCAGCAGCTTGGATCGCCTCGAGAACACTGAAGCTTTCTTT,CASSLDRLENTEAFF
TRBV28,-,TRBD1,TRBJ1-1,TGTGCCAGCAGTTTACCCGACAGGGAGGTGAAAGCTTTCTTT,CASSLPDREVKAFF
TRBV4-1,few,TRBD1,TRBJ2-2,TGCGCCAGCAGCCGGGGACAGGGAGAGGCCGGGGAGCTGTTTTTT,CASSRGQGEAGELFF
TRBV5-6,-,TRBD1,TRBJ2-5,TGTGCCAGCAGCTTGGGACAGGGCATGGAGACCCAGTACTTC,CASSLGQGMETQYF
TRBV30,-,-,TRBJ1-3,TGTGCCTGGACGCCTCAGCGGGACACCATATATTTT,CAWTPQRDTIYF
TRBV27,-,TRBD2,TRBJ2-7,TGTGCCAGCACCAAATCGATTAGCGGGGCAAACTACGAGCAGTACTTC,CASTKSISGANYEQYF
TRBV6-6,-,-,TRBJ1-5,TGTGCCAGCAGTTACGAGGCTGAGGGTCAGCCCCAGCATTTT,CASSYEAEGQPQHF
TRBV5-1,-,-,TRBJ1-4,TGCGCCAGCACCGCCACCGGCGGAACTAATGAAAAACTGTTTTTT,CASTATGGTNEKLFF
TRBV19,-,-,TRBJ1-6,TGTGCCACTAAAGGGGGGTCCTCCTACAATTCACCCCTCCACTTT,CATKGGSSYNSPLHF
TRBV27,few,-,TRBJ2-3,TGTGCCAGCAGTTTAGCCCTAACACAGGGAGATACGCAGTATTTT,CASSLALTQGDTQYF
TRBV6-1,-,-,TRBJ2-5,TGTGCCAGCCCTATAGGGAAGACCCAGTACTTC,CASPIGKTQYF
TRBV29-1,-,-,TRBJ1-1,TGCAGCGTTGATGAGGGGATGGGGCTGAACACTGAAGCTTTCTTT,CSVDEGMGLNTEAFF
TRBV2,many,-,TRBJ2-1,TGTGCCAGCAGGTCATCCACAGGGTCCAATGAGCAGTTCTTC,CASRSSTGSNEQFF
TRBV14,-,TRBD1,TRBJ1-2,TGTGCCAGCAGCGGGGACAGCCGCTTGGGAGGCTACACCTTC,CASSGDSRLGGYTF
TRBV11-3,-,-,TRBJ2-1,TGTGCCAGCAGCCTCAGGGGAGGCTCCTACAATGAGCAGTTCTTC,CASSLRGGSYNEQFF
TRBV7-9,-,TRBD1,TRBJ1-3,TGTGCCAGCGGGACAGGGAGCGAAAACACCATATATTTT,CASGTGSENTIYF
TRBV6-5,once,TRBD1,TRBJ1-1,TGTGCCAGCAGCTACAGGGGTTGGACTGAAGCTTTCTTT,CASSYRGWTEAFF
TRBV2,-,-,TRBJ2-2,TGTGCCAGCAGACAATTAAGGGGTCCGAGCGGGGAGCTGTTTTTT,CASRQLRGPSGELFF
TRBV25-1,-,-,TRBJ2-2,TGTGCCAGCAGTGAAGGGGTCGGGGAGCTGTTTTTT,CASSEGVGELFF
TRBV6-1,-,TRBD2,TRBJ2-7,TGTGCCAGCAGTGTCACTCTAGCGGCCACCTACGAGCAGTACTTC,CASSVTLAATYEQYF
TRBV7-2,-,TRBD2,TRBJ2-4,TGTGCCAGCAGCTTAGCAGGTCTAGCGGGAGCCCAGTACTTC,CASSLAGLAGAQYF
TRBV18,once,TRBD2,TRBJ2-3,TGTGCCAGCTCACCGAGCGGGGGGGCCTTCACAGATACGCAGTATTTT,CASSPSGGAFTDTQYF
TRBV28,-,-,TRBJ2-7,TGTGCCAGCAGTCCGGGGGGGACAGTGTCTGAGCAGTACTTC,CASSPGGTVSEQYF
TRBV5-6,-,-,TRBJ2-7,TGTGCCAGCAGCTTGGCCGGGGTGTTGAGCGAGCAGTACTTC,CASSLAGVLSEQYF
TRBV19,-,-,TRBJ2-6,TGTGCCAGTAAAGCGGTGAGCTCTGGGGCCAACGTCCTGACTTTC,CASKAVSSGANVLTF
TRBV6-1,-,TRBD1,TRBJ2-1,TGTGCCAGCAGTGCTTGGACAGGGGACTACAATGAGCAGTTCTTC,CASSAWTGDYNEQFF
TRBV9,-,-,TRBJ2-1,TGTGCCAGCAGCAAGGGGGGGAGCTCCTACAATGAGCAGTTCTTC,CASSKGGSSYNEQFF
TRBV5-1,-,-,TRBJ2-5,TGCGCCAGCAGTACTCAAGGGTGGCAAGAGACCCAGTACTTC,CASSTQGWQETQYF
TRBV2,-,TRBD2,TRBJ2-2,TGTGCCACTACGACTAGCGGGAGGGCAACCGGGGAGCTGTTTTTT,CATTTSGRATGELFF
TRBV5-6,-,-,TRBJ2-3,TGTGCCAGCAGCGGGGGGACTGGGACAGATACGCAGTATTTT,CASSGGTGTDTQYF
TRBV12-5,-,TRBD1,TRBJ2-1,TGTGCTAGTGCACCCGACAGGGGGTCCTACAATGAGCAGTTCTTC,CASAPDRGSYNEQFF
TRBV27,-,-,TRBJ1-2,TGTGCCAGCAGTTCCGGACGGGCATACACCTTC,CASSSGRAYTF
TRBV11-2,few,-,TRBJ2-1,TGTGCCAGCAGCTTTTCACGGGATTACAATGAGCAGTTCTTC,CASSFSRDYNEQFF
TRBV5-1,-,-,TRBJ1-4,TGCGCCAGCAGCCGGGGCCCGATGTCAACTAATGAAAAACTGTTTTTT,CASSRGPMSTNEKLFF
TRBV4-1,few,TRBD1,TRBJ1-3,TGCGCCAGCAGCCAAGGGACAGGGACCGGAAACACCATATATTTT,CASSQGTGTGNTIYF
TRBV13,-,-,TRBJ2-7,TGTGCCAGCAGCCTCAGATCGCAAAGCTCCTACGAGCAGTACTTC,CASSLRSQSSYEQYF
TRBV18,-,TRBD2,TRBJ2-3,TGTGCCAGCTCACGCCTCGATAGCGGGATCGGCTCGGATACGCAGTATTTT,CASSRLDSGIGSDTQYF
TRBV28,-,-,TRBJ2-5,TGTGCCAGCAGCTCATTCGACATGGTGAAAAGAGAGACCCAGTACTTC,CASSSFDMVKRETQYF
TRBV7-9,-,TRBD2,TRBJ2-7,TGTGCCAGCAGCTTGACTAGCGGGGCTTCCTACGAGCAGTACTTC,CASSLTSGASYEQYF
TRBV7-9,few,TRBD1,TRBJ2-2,TGTGCCAGCATACCCAGTGGGACAGGGAACACCGGGGAGCTGTTTTTT,CASIPSGTGNTGELFF
TRBV19,-,-,TRBJ2-7,TGTGCCAGTAGTACAGGCAACTCCTACGAGCAGTACTTC,CASSTGNSYEQYF
TRBV6-5,-,-,TRBJ2-5,TGTGCCAGCAGTTTGGGGGGTGGAGGAGAGACCCAGTACTTC,CASSLGGGGETQYF
TRBV27,-,-,TRBJ2-1,TGTGCCAGCAGGATAACCGGGACTTCGTCCTACAATGAGCAGTTCTTC,CASRITGTSSYNEQFF
TRBV19,-,-,TRBJ2-1,TGTGCCAGTAGTATCAAGCAAACGAGGCAGTTCTTC,CASSIKQTRQFF
TRBV5-4,-,-,TRBJ2-3,TGTGCCAGCAGCTCGGGCCGGAGGGGGGCGGGAGATACGCAGTATTTT,CASSSGRRGAGDTQYF